This is a list of T cell receptor beta chains from one sample in a study of CXCR3-negative and CXCR3-positive naive CD8 T cells. TCRdb reanalyzed the 5' RACE reads, giving one entry per CDR3 protein sequence and no DNA. Here the sample table reports around 80,000 distinct CDR3 sequences. Sequencing used naive CXCR3+ CD8+ T cells from blood. The receptors come from a human donor in good health. Some clones in this sample may be carry-over from other donors' samples. Each CDR3 is given with its conserved first and last residue.

CDR3 protein	V gene	J gene
CASKREGYQPQHF	TRBV19	TRBJ1-5
CASSWDGQNTGELFF	TRBV5-4	TRBJ2-2
CSVEAPPSTDTQYF	TRBV29-1	TRBJ2-3
CASSSRTSGLEDTQYF	TRBV19	TRBJ2-3
CASSLVSSETDTQYF	TRBV7-9	TRBJ2-3
CSVMGTSGGSNEQFF	TRBV29-1	TRBJ2-1
CASSVDRDSYEQYF	TRBV9	TRBJ2-7
CASSKEGTMPNFFGQYF	TRBV21-1	TRBJ2-7
CSVIRVGGELFF	TRBV29-1	TRBJ2-2
CASSFAGWDYGYTF	TRBV27	TRBJ1-2
CASSLVNGDGYTF	TRBV7-9	TRBJ1-2
CASSRVGTVSYNEQFF	TRBV14	TRBJ2-1
CSARDMASAYEQYF	TRBV20-1	TRBJ2-7
CASTLQGFLGDTEAFF	TRBV6-5	TRBJ1-1
CASTPSRTSGYNEQFF	TRBV12-3/TRBV12-4	TRBJ2-1